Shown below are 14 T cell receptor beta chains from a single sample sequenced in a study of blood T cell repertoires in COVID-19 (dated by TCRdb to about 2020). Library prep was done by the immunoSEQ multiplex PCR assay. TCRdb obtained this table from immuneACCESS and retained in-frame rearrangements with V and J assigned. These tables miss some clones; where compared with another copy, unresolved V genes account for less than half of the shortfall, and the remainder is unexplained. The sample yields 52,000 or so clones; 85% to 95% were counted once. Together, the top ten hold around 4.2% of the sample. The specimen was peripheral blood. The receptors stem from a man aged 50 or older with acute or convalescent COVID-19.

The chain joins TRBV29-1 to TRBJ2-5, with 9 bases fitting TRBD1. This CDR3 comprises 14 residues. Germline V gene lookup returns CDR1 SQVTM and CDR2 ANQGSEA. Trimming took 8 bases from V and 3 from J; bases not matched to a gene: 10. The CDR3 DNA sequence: TGCAGCATATTACCGGGACAGGGAAAAGAGACCCAGTACTTC. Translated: CSILPGQGKETQYF.

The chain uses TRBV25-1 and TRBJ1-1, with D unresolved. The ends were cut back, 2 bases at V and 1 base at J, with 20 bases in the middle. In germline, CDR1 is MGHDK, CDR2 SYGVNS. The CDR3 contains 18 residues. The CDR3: CASSEPPLLPGSNTEAFF. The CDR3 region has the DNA TGTGCCAGCAGTGAACCCCCCCTCTTGCCAGGATCGAACACTGAAGCTTTCTTT.

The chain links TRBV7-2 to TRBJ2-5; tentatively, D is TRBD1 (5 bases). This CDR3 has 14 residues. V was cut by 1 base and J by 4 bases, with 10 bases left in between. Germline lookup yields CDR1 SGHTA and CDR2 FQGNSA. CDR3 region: CASSLEAGLETQYF. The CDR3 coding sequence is TGTGCCAGCAGCTTAGAGGCAGGGCTAGAGACCCAGTACTTC.

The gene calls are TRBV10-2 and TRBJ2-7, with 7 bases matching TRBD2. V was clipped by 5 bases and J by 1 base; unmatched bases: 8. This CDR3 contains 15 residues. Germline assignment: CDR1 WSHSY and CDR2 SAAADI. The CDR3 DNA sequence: TGCGCCAGCAGTCTGAGTCTAGCGGAATCCTACGAGCAGTACTTC. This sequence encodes CASSLSLAESYEQYF.

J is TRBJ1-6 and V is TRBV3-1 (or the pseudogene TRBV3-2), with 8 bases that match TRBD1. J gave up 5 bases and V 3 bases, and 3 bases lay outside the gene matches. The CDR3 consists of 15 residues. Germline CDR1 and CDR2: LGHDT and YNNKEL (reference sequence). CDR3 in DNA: TGTGCCAGCAGCCAGGACAGGGCGAATAATTCACCCCTCCACTTT. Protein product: CASSQDRANNSPLHF.

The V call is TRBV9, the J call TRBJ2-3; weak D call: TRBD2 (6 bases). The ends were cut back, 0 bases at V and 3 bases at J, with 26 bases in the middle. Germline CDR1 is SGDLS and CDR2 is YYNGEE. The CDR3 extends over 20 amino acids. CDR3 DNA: TGTGCCAGCAGCGTAGCCCTCGCTAGCGCAGGAGTTATTAGTACAGATACGCAGTATTTT. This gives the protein CASSVALASAGVISTDTQYF.

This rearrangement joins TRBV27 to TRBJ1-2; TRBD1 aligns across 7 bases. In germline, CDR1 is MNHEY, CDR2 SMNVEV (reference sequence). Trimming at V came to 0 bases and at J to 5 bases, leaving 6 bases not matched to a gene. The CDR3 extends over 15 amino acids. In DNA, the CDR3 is TGTGCCAGCAGTTTATCGGACAGGTCGACATATGGCTACACCTTC. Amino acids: CASSLSDRSTYGYTF.

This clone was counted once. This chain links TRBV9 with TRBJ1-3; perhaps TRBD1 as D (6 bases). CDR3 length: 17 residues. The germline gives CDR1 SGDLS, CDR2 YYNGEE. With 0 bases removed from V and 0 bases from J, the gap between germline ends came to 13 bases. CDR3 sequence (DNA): TGTGCCAGCAGCGTAGTAGGGGGGGAGATCTCTGGAAACACCATATATTTT. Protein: CASSVVGGEISGNTIYF.

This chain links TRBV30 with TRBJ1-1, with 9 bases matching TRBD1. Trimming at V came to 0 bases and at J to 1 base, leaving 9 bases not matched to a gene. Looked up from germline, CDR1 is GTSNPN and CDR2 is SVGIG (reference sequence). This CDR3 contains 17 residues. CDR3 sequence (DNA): TGTGCCTGGAGTGTAGACCGGACAGGGGCCCGGAACACTGAAGCTTTCTTT. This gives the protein CAWSVDRTGARNTEAFF.

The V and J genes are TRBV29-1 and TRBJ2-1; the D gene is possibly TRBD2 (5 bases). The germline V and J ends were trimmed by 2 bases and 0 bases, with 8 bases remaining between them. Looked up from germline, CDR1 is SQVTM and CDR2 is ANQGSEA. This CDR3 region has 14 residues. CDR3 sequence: CSVERAVSYNEQFF. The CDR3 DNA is TGCAGCGTTGAACGAGCGGTCTCCTACAATGAGCAGTTCTTC.

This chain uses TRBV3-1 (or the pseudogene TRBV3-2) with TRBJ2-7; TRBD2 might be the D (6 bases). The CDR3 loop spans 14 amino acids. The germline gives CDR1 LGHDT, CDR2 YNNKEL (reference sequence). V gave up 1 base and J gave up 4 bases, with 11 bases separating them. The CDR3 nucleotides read TGTGCCAGCAGCCAAGCCGGGAGCTTATACGAGCAGTACTTC. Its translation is CASSQAGSLYEQYF.

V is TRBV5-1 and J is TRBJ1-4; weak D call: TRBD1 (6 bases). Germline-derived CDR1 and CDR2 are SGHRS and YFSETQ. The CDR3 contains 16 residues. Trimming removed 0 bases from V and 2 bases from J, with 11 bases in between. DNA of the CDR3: TGCGCCAGCAGCTTGGTAGGGGGGGTTACTAATGAAAAACTGTTTTTT. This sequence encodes CASSLVGGVTNEKLFF.

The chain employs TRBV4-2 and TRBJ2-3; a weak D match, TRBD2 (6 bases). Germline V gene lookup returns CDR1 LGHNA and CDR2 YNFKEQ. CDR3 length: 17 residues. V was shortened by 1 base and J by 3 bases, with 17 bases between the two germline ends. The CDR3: CASSQAKDISGTDTQYF. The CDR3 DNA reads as TGTGCCAGCAGCCAAGCAAAAGACATTAGCGGAACAGATACGCAGTATTTT.

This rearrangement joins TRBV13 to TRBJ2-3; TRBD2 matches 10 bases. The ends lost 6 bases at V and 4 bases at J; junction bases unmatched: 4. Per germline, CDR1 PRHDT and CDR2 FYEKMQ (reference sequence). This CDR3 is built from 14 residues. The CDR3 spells CASRWSGRADTQYF. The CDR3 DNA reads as TGTGCCAGCAGATGGAGCGGGAGGGCAGATACGCAGTATTTT.